A selection of T cell receptor beta chains follows, all from one sample in a study of blood T cell repertoires in COVID-19. Libraries were prepared by immunoSEQ multiplex PCR; TCRdb keeps only in-frame clonotypes and omits some of them. The sample contains 150,000 to 200,000 clones, 65% to 85% of which appear only once. The sample consisted of PBMCs or T cells enriched from blood (not recorded which). Every receptor here comes from a man between 65 and 85 years old who had been exposed to COVID-19. Each CDR3 is given with its conserved first and last residue. The D gene is left open where the match is weak. For some rows the clone size is stated as once, few or many, or as a class when expanded; others skip it.

D: TRBD2; size: .; J: TRBJ2-7; V: TRBV19; CDR3: CASTGGESYEQYF; DNA: TGTGCCAGTACTGGGGGGGAGAGCTACGAGCAGTACTTC
D: TRBD1; size: .; J: TRBJ1-1; V: TRBV7-9; CDR3: CASSLLGRGLEAFF; DNA: TGTGCCAGCAGCTTATTGGGCAGGGGGCTTGAAGCTTTCTTT
D: .; size: .; J: TRBJ2-7; V: TRBV28; CDR3: CASRRRPHEQYF; DNA: TGTGCCAGCAGGCGGCGACCCCACGAGCAGTACTTC
D: .; size: .; J: TRBJ2-5; V: TRBV28; CDR3: CASNVGGETQYF; DNA: TGTGCCAGCAATGTAGGGGGAGAGACCCAGTACTTC
D: .; size: .; J: TRBJ1-1; V: TRBV6-4; CDR3: CASSDSSAGPKAFF; DNA: TGTGCCAGCAGTGACTCATCTGCAGGCCCTAAAGCTTTCTTT
D: .; size: .; J: TRBJ1-1; V: TRBV19; CDR3: CASTGGVVNTEAFF; DNA: TGTGCCAGTACGGGCGGGGTGGTGAACACTGAAGCTTTCTTT
D: TRBD2; size: .; J: TRBJ2-5; V: TRBV18; CDR3: CASSPLRGVQETQYF; DNA: TGTGCCAGCTCCCCTTTGCGGGGGGTACAAGAGACCCAGTACTTC
D: TRBD1; size: .; J: TRBJ1-1; V: TRBV3-1/TRBV3-2; CDR3: CASSQRQGGLTFF; DNA: TGTGCCAGCAGCCAACGACAGGGGGGTCTTACTTTCTTT
D: TRBD1; size: .; J: TRBJ1-2; V: TRBV28; CDR3: CASSPPDRSLYGYTF; DNA: TGTGCCAGCAGCCCCCCGGACAGGTCTCTCTATGGCTACACCTTC
D: .; size: .; J: TRBJ1-5; V: TRBV7-9; CDR3: CASTLEGQPQHF; DNA: TGTGCCAGCACCCTGGAGGGTCAGCCCCAGCATTTT
D: .; size: few; J: TRBJ1-2; V: TRBV12-3/TRBV12-4; CDR3: CASSQIANYGYTF; DNA: TGTGCCAGCAGTCAAATAGCTAACTATGGCTACACCTTC
D: TRBD1; size: .; J: TRBJ1-3; V: TRBV18; CDR3: CASSSGQALNSGNTIYF; DNA: TGTGCCAGCTCATCCGGACAGGCACTAAATTCTGGAAACACCATATATTTT
D: TRBD2; size: once; J: TRBJ2-3; V: TRBV24-1; CDR3: CATSDPGTSGTDTQYF; DNA: TGTGCCACCAGTGATCCCGGGACTAGCGGCACAGATACGCAGTATTTT
D: .; size: .; J: TRBJ1-4; V: TRBV7-2; CDR3: CASRQALGGGDNEKLFF; DNA: TGTGCCAGCAGACAAGCCCTGGGGGGGGGCGATAATGAAAAACTGTTTTTT
D: TRBD2; size: .; J: TRBJ2-1; V: TRBV2; CDR3: CASSKGTSGKNEQFF; DNA: TGTGCCAGCAGTAAGGGGACTAGCGGGAAGAATGAGCAGTTCTTC
D: .; size: .; J: TRBJ1-2; V: TRBV7-2; CDR3: CASSFSLPSRDGYTF; DNA: TGTGCCAGCAGCTTCTCCCTGCCCTCCAGGGATGGCTACACCTTC
D: TRBD1; size: .; J: TRBJ2-5; V: TRBV4-1; CDR3: CASSGTGTGQETQYF; DNA: TGCGCCAGCAGCGGAACCGGGACAGGGCAAGAGACCCAGTACTTC
D: TRBD2; size: large; J: TRBJ2-7; V: TRBV6-2/TRBV6-3; CDR3: CASSWGSGSYEQYF; DNA: TGTGCCAGCAGTTGGGGGAGCGGGAGCTACGAGCAGTACTTC
D: TRBD1; size: .; J: TRBJ1-6; V: TRBV6-5; CDR3: CASRYSGTENSPLHF; DNA: TGTGCCAGCAGGTACTCCGGGACAGAGAATTCACCCCTCCACTTT
D: .; size: .; J: TRBJ1-1; V: TRBV25-1; CDR3: CASTPGGNTEAFF; DNA: TGTGCCAGCACTCCCGGGGGGAACACTGAAGCTTTCTTT
D: TRBD1; size: once; J: TRBJ1-2; V: TRBV27; CDR3: CASRTGGLGYTF; DNA: TGTGCCAGCAGAACAGGGGGCCTTGGCTACACCTTC
D: .; size: .; J: TRBJ1-1; V: TRBV5-1; CDR3: CASSQRSGNTEAFF; DNA: TGCGCCAGCAGCCAAAGGTCAGGGAACACTGAAGCTTTCTTT
D: TRBD2; size: .; J: TRBJ2-3; V: TRBV18; CDR3: CASSPLPIRTSGRASTDTQYF; DNA: TGTGCCAGCTCACCACTACCTATCCGGACTAGCGGGAGGGCCAGCACAGATACGCAGTATTTT
D: TRBD2; size: .; J: TRBJ2-1; V: TRBV20-1; CDR3: CSASRLAGNNEQFF; DNA: TGCAGTGCTAGTCGACTAGCGGGAAATAATGAGCAGTTCTTC
D: .; size: once; J: TRBJ2-3; V: TRBV30; CDR3: CAWSVAGADTQYF; DNA: TGTGCCTGGAGTGTCGCAGGGGCGGATACGCAGTATTTT
D: .; size: few; J: TRBJ1-2; V: TRBV5-1; CDR3: CASSLARGDDGYTF; DNA: TGCGCCAGCAGCTTGGCGCGGGGGGACGATGGCTACACCTTC
D: .; size: .; J: TRBJ2-5; V: TRBV20-1; CDR3: CSAPSQETQYF; DNA: TGCAGTGCGCCCAGTCAAGAGACCCAGTACTTC
D: TRBD1; size: once; J: TRBJ1-1; V: TRBV13; CDR3: CASSDRGRTDEAFF; DNA: TGTGCCAGCAGTGACAGGGGGCGCACCGATGAAGCTTTCTTT
D: .; size: .; J: TRBJ2-5; V: TRBV6-5; CDR3: CASRHSGTGQETQYF; DNA: TGTGCCAGCAGACACAGCGGGACAGGCCAAGAGACCCAGTACTTC
D: TRBD1; size: .; J: TRBJ2-2; V: TRBV5-4; CDR3: CASSSDRGGTGELFF; DNA: TGTGCCAGCAGTTCGGACAGGGGAGGCACCGGGGAGCTGTTTTTT